These 19 T cell receptor beta chains came from one sample sequenced in a study of blood T cells in healthy people across ages. Alongside a J-beta primer mix, a sample-barcoded 5' primer served in a second PCR lasting about 7 to 12 cycles. TCRdb reanalysed the 5' RACE reads using MiXCR and keeps one entry per CDR3 protein. The table has hundreds of thousands of distinct CDR3 sequences, 24% seen once. Separately, the same data were catalogued under a study of T cells of mothers and their children.

Material for sequencing was blood. The receptors were sampled from a boy between 10 and 17 years old in good health.

The V call is TRBV7-9, the J call TRBJ2-5; D is perhaps TRBD1 or TRBD2 (5 bases each). The DNA end lines up better with TRBJ2-7; the J call may be wrong. Germline V gene data show CDR1 as SEHNR and CDR2 as FQNEAQ (reference sequence). CDR3 size: 15 residues. The CDR3 DNA reads as TGTGCCAGCAGCTCTCCCGGGACGGAGGACTACGAGCAGTACTTC. Its protein is CASSSPGTEDYEQYF.

The chain combines TRBV5-5 with TRBJ2-5; a weak D match, TRBD1 (5 bases). Matching the DNA end better, TRBJ2-1 makes the J call doubtful. The CDR3 runs to 14 residues. Germline loops: CDR1 SGHKS, CDR2 YYEKEE (reference sequence). CDR3 residues: CASRIRPPRAEQFF. The CDR3 nucleotides are TGTGCCAGCAGAATTCGACCACCCAGGGCCGAGCAGTTCTTC.

This clonotype turned up a few times. The CDR3 protein is CASSFLATHNEQFF. The DNA of the CDR3 is TGTGCCAGCAGTTTCCTAGCGACACACAATGAGCAGTTCTTC. The chain combines TRBV28 with TRBJ2-5; D is perhaps TRBD2 (6 bases). With the DNA end fitting TRBJ2-1 better, the J assignment may be wrong. From germline, CDR1 is MDHEN and CDR2 SYDVKM. The length of the CDR3 is 14 residues.

This clonotype was counted a few times. The V call is TRBV6-5, the J call TRBJ1-4; TRBD1 matches at 10 bases. V trimming: 8 bases; J trimming: 8 bases; junction bases outside the gene matches: 14. This CDR3 contains 16 residues. Germline V lookup: CDR1 MNHEY, CDR2 SVGAGI. DNA of the CDR3: TGTGCCAGCCGGGGCATTTCCGGGACAGGGGTCGAAAAACTGTTTTTT. Translated: CASRGISGTGVEKLFF.

The sample holds a few counts of this clonotype. The chain employs TRBV28 and TRBJ1-1; unclear D gene. The CDR3 spans 13 residues. Trimming stripped 3 bases from V and 8 bases from J, with 13 bases between. Per germline, CDR1 MDHEN and CDR2 SYDVKM. The CDR3 coding sequence is TGTGCCAGCAGTTTGGGCCAGCAGACCGAAGCTTTCTTT. Its protein product is CASSLGQQTEAFF.

The chain recombines TRBV27 with TRBJ2-3; a weak D match, TRBD1 (5 bases). Germline-derived CDR1 and CDR2 are MNHEY and SMNVEV (reference sequence). The CDR3 has 14 residues. V was trimmed by 2 bases and J by 1 base, leaving 7 bases between them. The CDR3 is CASSLLQGTDTQYF. Written as DNA, the CDR3 is TGTGCCAGCAGTTTACTACAGGGCACAGATACGCAGTATTTT.

This clonotype was seen a few times. This chain links TRBV6-5 with TRBJ2-1, with 10 bases fitting TRBD1. Per germline, CDR1 MNHEY and CDR2 SVGAGI. The J segment lost 4 bases and the V segment lost 1 base, leaving 4 bases of the junction unmatched. The CDR3 runs to 16 residues. The CDR3 here is CASSYYQGQGYNEQFF. The CDR3 DNA sequence: TGTGCCAGCAGTTACTATCAGGGACAGGGGTACAATGAGCAGTTCTTC.

The V and J genes are TRBV20-1 and TRBJ2-5, with D perhaps matching TRBD2 (5 bases). V lost 6 bases and J 7 bases, leaving 18 bases between the germline ends. Germline values: CDR1 DFQATT, CDR2 SNEGSKA (reference sequence). This CDR3 spans 13 amino acids. CDR3 coding DNA: TGCAGTGCACCCGTCGGTGACTATGGGACCCAGTACTTC. This sequence encodes CSAPVGDYGTQYF.

This clonotype was detected only a few times. J is TRBJ1-2 and V is TRBV7-2, with a possible D match to TRBD1 (5 bases). V gave up 2 bases and J gave up 8 bases, with 12 bases separating them. The CDR3 has 13 amino acids. The germline V gene encodes CDR1 SGHTA and CDR2 FQGNSA. Here the CDR3 DNA reads TGTGCCAGCAGCTTAAGGGGTCGAGAGGGCTACACCTTC. Translation: CASSLRGREGYTF.

This clonotype has just a few counts. The chain couples TRBV29-1 to TRBJ2-5; possible D gene TRBD2, 5 bases. CDR1 is SQVTM and CDR2 is ANQGSEA in the germline V gene. This CDR3 has 16 residues. Trimming stripped 6 bases from V and 0 bases from J, with 20 bases between. The CDR3 loop is CSVAGQDRPYQETQYF. The DNA of the CDR3 is TGCAGCGTGGCGGGTCAGGATCGGCCGTACCAAGAGACCCAGTACTTC.

This clonotype was seen only a few times. The rearrangement uses TRBV20-1 and TRBJ1-4, with D uncertain. Deletions cut 3 bases from V and 10 bases from J, with 6 bases between. CDR1 and CDR2 (germline): DFQATT, SNEGSKA (reference sequence). There are 10 residues in the CDR3. The CDR3 sequence is CSASVGKLFF. The CDR3 bases are TGCAGTGCTAGCGTGGGAAAACTGTTTTTT.

J is TRBJ1-5 and V is TRBV7-2, with D uncertain. V was shortened by 5 bases and J by 1 base, with 9 bases between the two germline ends. This CDR3 region has 14 residues. Per germline, CDR1 SGHTA and CDR2 FQGNSA. CDR3 sequence: CASSQRGSNQPQHF. Written as DNA, the CDR3 is TGTGCCAGCAGCCAACGTGGGAGCAATCAGCCCCAGCATTTT.

This clonotype has a count of ten or more. The genes are TRBV6-6 and TRBJ1-4; D is unclear. This CDR3 comprises 12 residues. V lost 5 bases, J lost 8 bases, and 9 bases lay in between. CDR1 is MNHNY, CDR2 SVGAGI, per germline (reference sequence). CDR3 sequence: CASSTEGEKLFF. The CDR3 DNA is TGTGCCAGCAGTACGGAGGGCGAAAAACTGTTTTTT.

This chain links TRBV20-1 with TRBJ2-5, with D perhaps matching TRBD2 (6 bases). Germline CDR1 is DFQATT and CDR2 is SNEGSKA (reference sequence). Trimming took 1 base from V and 2 from J, leaving 11 bases between them. The CDR3 sequence is 14 residues long. CDR3 loop: CSARAGTYQETQYF. As DNA, the CDR3 is TGCAGTGCTAGAGCCGGGACTTATCAAGAGACCCAGTACTTC.

This clonotype occurred a few times. The V gene is TRBV6-5, the J gene TRBJ1-2; TRBD1 is a possible D gene (5 bases). This CDR3 has 13 residues. Trimming stripped 7 bases from V and 6 bases from J, with 15 bases between. Germline CDR1 is MNHEY and CDR2 is SVGAGI. The CDR3, as DNA: TGTGCCAGCACCCGGGGGACTCCTCATGGCTACACCTTC. This codes for CASTRGTPHGYTF.

V and J are TRBV18 and TRBJ2-5; 10 bases match TRBD1. V lost 2 bases to trimming and J lost 2 bases; unmatched junction nucleotides: 23. From germline, CDR1 is KGHSH and CDR2 LQKENI. The CDR3 is made up of 22 amino acids. The DNA for the CDR3 is TGTGCCAGCTCACCATGGGCCCCGGCAGCCCGGGACAGGGGAGGGCAACAAGAGACCCAGTACTTC. It codes for CASSPWAPAARDRGGQQETQYF.

This rearrangement joins TRBV12-3 or TRBV12-4 to TRBJ1-1; D gene ambiguous. V dropped 5 bases and J dropped 0 bases, with 13 bases sitting between them. The CDR3 spans 15 residues. Written as DNA, the CDR3 is TGTGCCAGCAGTGGCCTTTCGGGGATGAACACTGAAGCTTTCTTT. Translation gives CASSGLSGMNTEAFF.

This clonotype has more than one count but fewer than ten. Here the CDR3 reads CANTIYNEQFF. In nucleotides, the CDR3 is TGTGCCAACACCATATACAATGAGCAGTTCTTC. The chain employs TRBV12-3 or TRBV12-4 and TRBJ2-1; D gene unclear. Trimming shortened V by 10 bases and J by 4 bases, and 8 bases separated the two germline ends. The CDR3 consists of 11 residues.

The chain carries TRBV7-9 and TRBJ2-3; a possible D gene is TRBD1 (6 bases). The CDR3 covers 15 residues. V was cut by 5 bases and J by 0 bases, with 12 bases left in between. The germline gives CDR1 SEHNR, CDR2 FQNEAQ (reference sequence). The CDR3 loop is CASSGPGASTDTQYF. The CDR3 DNA reads TGTGCCAGCAGCGGACCAGGGGCTAGCACAGATACGCAGTATTTT.